This paragraph covers one T cell receptor (beta chain) sequence. The assay was immunoSEQ multiplex PCR, and TCRdb's table has in-frame clones only and misses some. The sample gives roughly 56,000 clones, roughly 87% of which show up once; around 0.38% is in the top ten. This entry is derived from a study of memory CD4+ T cells and cytomegalovirus serostatus. Single viable CD3+CD4+CD8-CD45RO+ cells were sorted as the memory CD4+ T cells. The sample comprised memory CD4+ T cells from blood. The source of this sequence is an adult in good health and CMV-seronegative.

CDR3 bases: TGTGCCAGCAGCCCGGACAGGGCTACTAATGAAAAACTGTTTTTT. It translates to CASSPDRATNEKLFF. This chain links TRBV5-4 with TRBJ1-4; 8 bases line up with TRBD1. The CDR3 has 15 amino acids. J lost 2 bases, V lost 4 bases, and 4 bases had no gene match. The V gene's germline CDR1 is SGHNT and CDR2 YYREEE (reference sequence).